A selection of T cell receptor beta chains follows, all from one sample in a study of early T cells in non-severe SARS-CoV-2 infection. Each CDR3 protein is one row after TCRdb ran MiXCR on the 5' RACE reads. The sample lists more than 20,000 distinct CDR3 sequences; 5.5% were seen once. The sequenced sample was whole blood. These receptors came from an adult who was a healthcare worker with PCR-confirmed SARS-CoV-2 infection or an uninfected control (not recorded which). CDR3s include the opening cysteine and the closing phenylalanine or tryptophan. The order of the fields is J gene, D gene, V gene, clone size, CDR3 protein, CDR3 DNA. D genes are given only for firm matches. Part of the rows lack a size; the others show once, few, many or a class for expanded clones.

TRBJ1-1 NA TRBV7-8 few CASSSSPVEAFF TGTGCCAGCAGCTCCAGCCCCGTTGAAGCTTTCTTT
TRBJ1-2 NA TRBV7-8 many CASSPVLGFPNYGYTF TGTGCCAGCAGCCCCGTCCTCGGCTTCCCTAACTATGGCTACACCTTC
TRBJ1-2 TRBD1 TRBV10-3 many CAISESTGTAHGYTF TGTGCCATCAGTGAGTCGACAGGGACCGCTCATGGCTACACCTTC
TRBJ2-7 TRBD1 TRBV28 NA CASIRGSSWESYEQYF TGTGCCAGCATCAGGGGGTCCAGCTGGGAGTCCTACGAGCAGTACTTC
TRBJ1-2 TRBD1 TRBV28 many CASSSGQDGYTF TGTGCCAGCAGTTCCGGACAGGATGGCTACACCTTC
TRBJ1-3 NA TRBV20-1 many CSARSDDRSSGNTIYF TGCAGTGCTAGGTCCGATGACAGGTCCTCTGGAAACACCATATATTTT
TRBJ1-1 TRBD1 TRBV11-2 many CASRQIRASSQGTNTEAFF TGTGCCAGCAGGCAAATCCGGGCTAGCTCACAGGGGACGAACACTGAAGCTTTCTTT
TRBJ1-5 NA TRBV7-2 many CASSFTHNQPQHF TGTGCCAGCAGCTTTACTCACAATCAGCCCCAGCATTTT
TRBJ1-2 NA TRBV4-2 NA CASSRPTETNYGYTF TGTGCCAGCAGCCGACCGACAGAAACTAACTATGGCTACACCTTC
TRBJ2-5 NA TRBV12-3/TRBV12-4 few CASSFTGLQETQYF TGTGCCAGCAGTTTCACAGGGCTCCAAGAGACCCAGTACTTC
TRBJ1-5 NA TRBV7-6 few CASSERGYQPQHF TGTGCCAGCAGCGAGAGGGGTTATCAGCCCCAGCATTTT
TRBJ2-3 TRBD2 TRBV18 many CASSPSGVTDTQYF TGTGCCAGCTCACCTAGCGGGGTGACAGATACGCAGTATTTT
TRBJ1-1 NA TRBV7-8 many CASSLVSRIDTEAFF TGTGCCAGCAGCTTAGTTTCCAGGATTGACACTGAAGCTTTCTTT
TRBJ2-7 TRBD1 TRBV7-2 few CASSRRQGAYEQYF TGTGCCAGCAGCCGTCGACAGGGAGCCTACGAGCAGTACTTC
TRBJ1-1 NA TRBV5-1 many CASSLEISNTEAFF TGCGCCAGCAGCTTGGAGATTTCGAACACTGAAGCTTTCTTT
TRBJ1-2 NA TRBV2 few CASSVAGTHNYGYTF TGTGCCAGCAGTGTAGCCGGGACACATAACTATGGCTACACCTTC
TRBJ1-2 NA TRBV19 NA CASRDGGLDFYGYTF TGTGCCAGTAGGGACGGGGGCTTGGACTTCTATGGCTACACCTTC
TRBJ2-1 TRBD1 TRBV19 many CASRGLTGSSSYNEQFF TGTGCCAGCAGGGGGCTTACGGGCTCGAGCTCCTACAATGAGCAGTTCTTC
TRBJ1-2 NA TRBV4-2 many CASSRNSDGYGYTF TGTGCCAGCAGCCGCAACTCGGACGGCTATGGCTACACCTTC
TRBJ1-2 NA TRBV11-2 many CASSSGGEGYTF TGTGCCAGCAGCTCCGGTGGGGAAGGCTACACCTTC
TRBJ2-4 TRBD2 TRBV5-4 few CASSPRGGQGTKNIQYF TGTGCCAGCAGCCCACGGGGGGGCCAAGGAACCAAAAACATTCAGTACTTC
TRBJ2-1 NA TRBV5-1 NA CASSLNRRNNEQFF TGCGCCAGCAGCTTGAACAGGCGGAACAATGAGCAGTTCTTC
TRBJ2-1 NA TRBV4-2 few CASSQAAGLASGEQFF TGTGCCAGCAGCCAGGCCGCAGGGCTTGCAAGCGGTGAGCAGTTCTTC
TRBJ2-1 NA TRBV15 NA CATSRDLIEQFF TGTGCCACCAGCAGAGATCTAATCGAGCAGTTCTTC
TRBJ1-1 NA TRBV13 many CASTLTGPLGKNTEAFF TGTGCCAGCACCCTGACAGGCCCTCTTGGTAAGAACACTGAAGCTTTCTTT
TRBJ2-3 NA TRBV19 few CASSGTRSTDTQYF TGTGCCAGTAGTGGTACAAGGTCCACAGATACGCAGTATTTT
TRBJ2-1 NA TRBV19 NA CASSIVDRWSEQFF TGTGCCAGTAGTATAGTCGACAGGTGGAGTGAGCAGTTCTTC
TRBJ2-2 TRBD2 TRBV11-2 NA CASSYAGTRPPGELFF TGTGCCAGCAGCTACGCCGGGACTAGGCCCCCCGGGGAGCTGTTTTTT
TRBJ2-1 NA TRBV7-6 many CASSLVLRANSYNEQFF TGTGCCAGCAGCTTAGTTCTTAGGGCAAACTCCTACAATGAGCAGTTCTTC
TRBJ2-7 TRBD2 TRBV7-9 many CASSLVRGKPYEQYF TGTGCCAGCAGCTTGGTGCGGGGGAAGCCCTACGAGCAGTACTTC
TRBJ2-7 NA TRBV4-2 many CASSQDRASSYEQYF TGTGCCAGCAGCCAAGATCGTGCCAGCTCCTACGAGCAGTACTTC
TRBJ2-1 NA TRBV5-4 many CASSLWQGLDEQFF TGTGCCAGCAGCTTGTGGCAGGGATTGGATGAGCAGTTCTTC
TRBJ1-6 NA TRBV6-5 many CASSYTGQEVSPLHF TGTGCCAGCAGTTATACTGGTCAGGAGGTCTCACCCCTCCACTTT
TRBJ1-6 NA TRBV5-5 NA CASSWIDPNSPLHF TGTGCCAGCAGCTGGATCGATCCCAATTCACCCCTCCACTTT
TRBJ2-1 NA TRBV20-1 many CSAGRGSSYNEQFF TGCAGTGCTGGGCGGGGCAGCTCCTACAATGAGCAGTTCTTC
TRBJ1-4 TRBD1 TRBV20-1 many CSARDFGRGGEKLFF TGCAGTGCTAGAGATTTCGGCAGGGGGGGAGAAAAACTGTTTTTT
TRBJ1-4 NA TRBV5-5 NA CASSLGWQKNEKLFF TGTGCCAGCAGCTTGGGTTGGCAGAAGAATGAAAAACTGTTTTTT
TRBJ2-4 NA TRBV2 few CASSQGPKNIQYF TGTGCCAGCAGTCAGGGACCCAAAAACATTCAGTACTTC
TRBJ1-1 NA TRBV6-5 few CASSYTWNTEAFF TGTGCCAGCAGTTACACATGGAACACTGAAGCTTTCTTT
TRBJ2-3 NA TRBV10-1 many CASSERRGSTDTQYF TGCGCCAGCAGTGAACGGCGAGGTAGCACAGATACGCAGTATTTT
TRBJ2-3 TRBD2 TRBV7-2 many CASSRLAGIRTDTQYF TGTGCCAGCAGCCGACTAGCGGGGATTCGCACAGATACGCAGTATTTT
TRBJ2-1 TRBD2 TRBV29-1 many CSVATSGGLLDEQFF TGCAGCGTTGCTACTAGCGGGGGGCTCCTCGATGAGCAGTTCTTC
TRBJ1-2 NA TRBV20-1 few CSARFAFISSNYGYTF TGCAGTGCTAGATTTGCGTTTATCTCGTCTAACTATGGCTACACCTTC